The 5 T cell receptor beta chains reported below all come from one sample, sequenced in a study of molecular identifiers for immune sequencing clone quantification. From the PCR reads, TCRdb called clonotypes with MiXCR, one entry per CDR3 protein. The sample has 50,000 or so distinct CDR3 sequences, roughly a quarter seen once. The sample taken for sequencing was naive CD8+ T cells from blood, with Jurkat cell RNA spiked in. Subset described: FACS-sorted CD8+CD4-CCR7+CD45RA+ naive T cells. The receptors were sampled from a human donor in good health. Some libraries in this study had Jurkat cell RNA spiked in.

A remark on this clonotype: Relative to the germline gene, one junction end is altered; a read error may explain this. The chain combines TRBV9 with TRBJ2-2; D not resolved. The CDR3 has 11 residues. Germline CDR1 and CDR2: SGDLS and YYNGEE. The CDR3 bases are TGTACCAGCAACGTAACCGGGGAGCTGTTTTTT. Protein: CTSNVTGELFF. Filled out from reference TRBV9 and TRBJ2-2, the complete variable domain reads DSGVTQTPKHLITATGQRVTLRCSPRSGDLSVYWYQQSLDQGLQFLIQYYNGEERAKGNILERFSAQQFPDLHSELNLSSLELGDSALYFCTSNVTGELFFGEGSRLTVL.

The sample holds a few counts of this clonotype. A single base separates this from a much larger clone, so it may be a read error. The rearrangement joins TRBV7-9 to TRBJ2-7; D call uncertain. The CDR3 length is 13 residues. From germline, CDR1 is SEHNR and CDR2 FQNEAQ (reference sequence). The CDR3 DNA reads TGTGCCCGCAGCTTAGACCCTAGGAACGAGCAGTACTTC. Protein: CARSLDPRNEQYF.

This clonotype was seen just once. The rearrangement links TRBV11-2 to TRBJ2-1; no firm D call. This CDR3 has 17 residues. Germline V CDR1 and CDR2: SGHAT, FQNNGV. The V and J ends lost 5 bases and 1 base respectively, with 18 bases between them. CDR3 coding DNA: TGTGCCAGCAGCATTTCCGCGGCCATAAGGTCCTACAATGAGCAGTTCTTC. Amino acids: CASSISAAIRSYNEQFF.

This clonotype occurred many times. This chain uses TRBV20-1 with TRBJ2-7; a weak D match, TRBD1 (5 bases). Germline CDR1 reads DFQATT; CDR2 reads SNEGSKA (reference sequence). The CDR3 loop spans 15 amino acids. Trimming left V 3 bases short and J 0 bases short, with 15 bases between. The CDR3 DNA sequence: TGCAGTGCTAGTGGTAGGGGCCAGAGCTCCTACGAGCAGTACTTC. Translation gives CSASGRGQSSYEQYF.

This clonotype was found many times. The CDR3 DNA reads TGTGCCAGCAGTCCCGGGACGGTGGGCGCAGATACGCAGTATTTT. Its translation is CASSPGTVGADTQYF. The V call is TRBV28, the J call TRBJ2-3, with D possibly called TRBD1 or TRBD2 (5 bases each). The CDR3 covers 15 residues. V lost 5 bases to trimming and J lost 4 bases, with 16 bases between them. CDR1 MDHEN and CDR2 SYDVKM come from the germline V gene.